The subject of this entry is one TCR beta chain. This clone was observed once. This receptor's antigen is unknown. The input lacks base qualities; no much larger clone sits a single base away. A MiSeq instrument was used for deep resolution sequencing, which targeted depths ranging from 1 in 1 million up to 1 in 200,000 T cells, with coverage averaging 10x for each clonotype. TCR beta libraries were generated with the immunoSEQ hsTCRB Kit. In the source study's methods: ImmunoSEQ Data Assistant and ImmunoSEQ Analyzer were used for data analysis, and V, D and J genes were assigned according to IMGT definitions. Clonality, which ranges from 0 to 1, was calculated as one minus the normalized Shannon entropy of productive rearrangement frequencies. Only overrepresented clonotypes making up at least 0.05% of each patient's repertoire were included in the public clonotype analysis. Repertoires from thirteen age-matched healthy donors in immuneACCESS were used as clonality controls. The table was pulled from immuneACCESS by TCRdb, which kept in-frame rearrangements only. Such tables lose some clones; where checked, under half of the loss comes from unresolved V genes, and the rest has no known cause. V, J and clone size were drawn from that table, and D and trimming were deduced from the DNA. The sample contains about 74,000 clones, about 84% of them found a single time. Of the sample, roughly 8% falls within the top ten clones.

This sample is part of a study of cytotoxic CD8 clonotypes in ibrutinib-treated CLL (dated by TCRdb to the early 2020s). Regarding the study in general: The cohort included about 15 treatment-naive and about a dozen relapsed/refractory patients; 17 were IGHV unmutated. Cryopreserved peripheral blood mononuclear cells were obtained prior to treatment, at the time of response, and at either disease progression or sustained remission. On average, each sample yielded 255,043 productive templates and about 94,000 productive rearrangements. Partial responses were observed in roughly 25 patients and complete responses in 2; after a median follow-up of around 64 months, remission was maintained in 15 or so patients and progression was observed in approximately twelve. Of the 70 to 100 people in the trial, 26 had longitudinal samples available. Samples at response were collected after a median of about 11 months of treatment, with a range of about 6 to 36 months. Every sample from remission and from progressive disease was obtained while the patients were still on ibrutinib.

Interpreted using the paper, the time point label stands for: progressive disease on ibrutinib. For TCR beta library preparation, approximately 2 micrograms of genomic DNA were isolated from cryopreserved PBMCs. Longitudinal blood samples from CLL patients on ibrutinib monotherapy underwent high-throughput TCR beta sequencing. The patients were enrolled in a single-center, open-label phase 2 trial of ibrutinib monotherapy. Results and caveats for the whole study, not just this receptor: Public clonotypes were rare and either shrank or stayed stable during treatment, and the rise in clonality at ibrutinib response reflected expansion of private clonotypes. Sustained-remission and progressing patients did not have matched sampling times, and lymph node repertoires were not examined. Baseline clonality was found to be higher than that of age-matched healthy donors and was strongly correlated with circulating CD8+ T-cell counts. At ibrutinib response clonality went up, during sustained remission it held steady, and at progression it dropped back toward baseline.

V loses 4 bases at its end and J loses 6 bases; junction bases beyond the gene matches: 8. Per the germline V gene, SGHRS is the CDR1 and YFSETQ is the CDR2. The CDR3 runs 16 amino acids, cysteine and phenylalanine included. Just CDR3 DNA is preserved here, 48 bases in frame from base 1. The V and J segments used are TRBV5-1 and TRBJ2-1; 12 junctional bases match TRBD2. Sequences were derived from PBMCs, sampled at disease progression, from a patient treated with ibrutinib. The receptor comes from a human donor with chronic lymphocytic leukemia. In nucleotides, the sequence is TGCGCCAGCAGCCCCATCACTAGCGGGGGGCTCAATGAGCAGTTCTTC. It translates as CASSPITSGGLNEQFF.